A single sample gave rise to the 7 T cell receptor beta chains below, sequenced in a study of T-cell reconstitution after alpha-beta-depleted transplantation in children. As it was prepared, the TCRbeta library received unique molecular identifiers. TCRdb redid the calling of the PCR reads with MiXCR, one entry per CDR3 protein. The sample has approximately 650,000 distinct CDR3 sequences, roughly 13% seen once. Sequencing used PBMCs, obtained before TCRalphabeta/CD19-depleted stem cell transplant. The receptors were sampled from a girl between 2 and 10 years old with congenital amegakaryocytic thrombocytopenia, due to receive a stem cell transplant.

On this clonotype itself: This may be a read error, as it is one base from a much larger clone. The rearrangement uses TRBV20-1 and TRBJ1-1; TRBD1 is a possible D gene (5 bases). The germline V and J ends were trimmed by 6 bases and 6 bases, with 23 bases remaining between them. Germline lookup yields CDR1 DFQATT and CDR2 SNEGSKA (reference sequence). This CDR3 spans 15 amino acids. CDR3 nucleotide sequence: TGCAGTGCGGGGGGGAACCGACTGATTGGCGCTGAAGCTTTCTTT. This encodes CSAGGNRLIGAEAFF.

This clonotype was detected many times. The V gene is TRBV12-3 or TRBV12-4, the J gene TRBJ2-3; 7 nucleotides agree with TRBD1. V lost 5 bases, J lost 3 bases, and 17 bases stayed unmatched. The CDR3 extends over 18 amino acids. The CDR3 reads CASSPQTGWSRFTDTQYF. DNA of the CDR3: TGTGCCAGCAGTCCCCAGACAGGGTGGAGTAGGTTTACAGATACGCAGTATTTT.

The V gene is TRBV5-1, the J gene TRBJ1-4, with D possibly being TRBD1 (5 bases). The V end lost 3 bases, the J end lost 5 bases, and 14 bases lay between the germline ends. The CDR3 loop spans 15 amino acids. The germline V gene encodes CDR1 SGHRS and CDR2 YFSETQ. CDR3 residues: CASSWGTERNEKLFF. CDR3 nucleotide sequence: TGCGCCAGCAGCTGGGGGACGGAAAGAAATGAAAAACTGTTTTTT. The full variable domain, its missing parts supplied by reference TRBV5-1 and TRBJ1-4, is KAGVTQTPRYLIKTRGQQVTLSCSPISGHRSVSWYQQTPGQGLQFLFEYFSETQRNKGNFPGRFSGRQFSNSRSEMNVSTLELGDSALYLCASSWGTERNEKLFFGSGTQLSVL.

This clonotype has a count of ten or more. The chain links TRBV6-1 to TRBJ2-3, with D uncertain. Trimming cost V 6 bases and J 6 bases, with 16 bases left between them. From germline, CDR1 is MNHNS and CDR2 SASEGT. The CDR3 runs to 14 residues. CDR3 sequence: CASRARIVTDTQYF. The CDR3 DNA reads as TGTGCCAGCAGGGCCAGAATCGTCACCGATACGCAGTATTTT.

This clonotype was seen many times. The rearrangement joins TRBV5-1 to TRBJ2-1; 8 positions match TRBD2. The CDR3 contains 15 residues. V lost 2 bases, J lost 4 bases, and 5 bases stayed unmatched. Per the germline V gene, CDR1 is SGHRS and CDR2 is YFSETQ. CDR3 DNA sequence: TGCGCCAGCAGCTTCGCGGGAGGTGGTTACAATGAGCAGTTCTTC. It is translated as CASSFAGGGYNEQFF.

The genes are TRBV5-6 and TRBJ2-5; D uncertain. This CDR3 comprises 13 residues. The V end lost 2 bases, the J end lost 4 bases, and 9 bases lay between the germline ends. Germline CDR1 and CDR2: SGHDT and YYEEEE. In nucleotides, the CDR3 is TGTGCCAGCAGCTTCGAGTTTCGAGAGACCCAGTACTTC. This sequence encodes CASSFEFRETQYF.

In this sample, this clonotype turned up many times. The rearrangement uses TRBV4-2 and TRBJ2-3, with D possibly TRBD2 on 6 matching bases. The length of the CDR3 is 17 residues. The V end was cut by 0 bases, the J end by 1 base, with 14 bases between. The germline V gene encodes CDR1 LGHNA and CDR2 YNFKEQ. The CDR3 region is CASSQEAGTERTDTQYF. The CDR3 nucleotides read TGTGCCAGCAGCCAAGAGGCCGGGACTGAACGCACAGATACGCAGTATTTT.